The clone carrying this T cell receptor beta chain was counted once. Amplification used 60 Vbeta primers and 13 Jbeta primers. Data came from immunoSEQ multiplex PCR; TCRdb stores just in-frame clones and leaves some out. The sample holds around 190,000 clones, approximately 85% seen once. This sample stems from a study of cytomegalovirus exposure and HLA in healthy donors. Study-wide background: Previous work identified 120 million or so unique TCR beta sequences from approximately 190 million T cells.

The V segment lost 3 bases and the J segment 6 bases; nucleotides outside the gene matches: 15. This CDR3 has 17 residues. In germline, CDR1 is SGHNT, CDR2 YYREEE (reference sequence). The chain recombines TRBV5-4 with TRBJ2-3, with 8 bases aligning to TRBD2. The sequenced material came from PBMCs. The TCR was taken from a man aged 18 to 35 in good health and CMV-seronegative. In DNA, the CDR3 is TGTGCCAGCAGCTCAATTCTCTCCCGGGGGGGGGCCGATACGCAGTATTTT. Its translation: CASSSILSRGGADTQYF.